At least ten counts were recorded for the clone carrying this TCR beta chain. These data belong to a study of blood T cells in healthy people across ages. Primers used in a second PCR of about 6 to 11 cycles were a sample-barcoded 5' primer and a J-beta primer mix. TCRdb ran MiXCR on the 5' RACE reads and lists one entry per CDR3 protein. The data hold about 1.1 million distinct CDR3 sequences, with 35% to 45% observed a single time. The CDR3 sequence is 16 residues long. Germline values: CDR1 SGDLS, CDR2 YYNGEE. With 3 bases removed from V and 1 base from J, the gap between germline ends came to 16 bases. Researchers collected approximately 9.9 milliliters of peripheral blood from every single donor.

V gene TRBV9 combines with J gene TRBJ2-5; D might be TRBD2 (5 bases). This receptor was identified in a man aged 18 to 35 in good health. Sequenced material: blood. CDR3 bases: TGTGCCAGCAGCGCCACAAGTAGTCTAGCCCAAGAGACCCAGTACTTC. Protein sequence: CASSATSSLAQETQYF.